One T cell receptor beta chain is described in this entry. It has no known antigen specificity. No quality values exist for individual bases; no much larger clone is one base distant. In Seattle, one collaborating source enrolled patients while the infection was active and tracked those patients longitudinally over the course of disease. Whole blood was collected in K2EDTA tubes by collaborating institutions according to the institutions' own protocols. Collaborator samples were shipped for TCRbeta analysis as frozen whole blood, isolated PBMCs, or DNA extracted from either sample type. Unmatched junction bases come to 4, with V trimmed by 1 base and J by 10 bases. The CDR3 measures 14 amino acids from cysteine to phenylalanine. Only the CDR3 region is kept as DNA, spanning 42 bases read in frame from base 1. CDR1 and CDR2 are read off the germline V gene (reference sequence) as LGHDT and YNNKEL. This sample is drawn from a study of blood T cell repertoires in COVID-19 (dated by TCRdb to about 2020). About the study as a whole: Samples covering the acute and convalescent phases of COVID-19 were provided by collaborators in the United States, Italy and Spain. The repertoires were released in a freely available public database intended as a resource for research on the immune response to SARS-CoV-2. The dataset comprised deeply sampled blood TCRbeta repertoires from subjects exposed to, actively infected with, or recovered from COVID-19. Where available, HLA class I and class II types were taken from metadata supplied by the sample provider and were not determined by assay-based typing. A de-identified subject ID, COVID-19 status, age in years and sex were almost always included in the sample metadata. The prospective study material was composed of cDNA or gDNA derived from T cells, B-cell-depleted T cells, or PBMCs. Samples were obtained from the ongoing ImmuneRACE study (first 160 participants) and from 1,254 subjects provided by 6 global collaborators.

Points the paper makes about the study in general: The amount of clinical and demographic metadata varied by source and participant and was provided uncurated.

TCRbeta CDR3 regions were amplified from genomic DNA by means of the immunoSEQ Assay, a bias-controlled multiplex PCR. Per the authors' processing: The number of nucleated cells in each sample was estimated by amplification of reference gene primers within the assay. Sequence reads were collapsed and filtered to measure the absolute abundance of every unique TCRbeta CDR3 rearrangement. For each sample, productive Simpson clonality was calculated by taking the square root of Simpson's diversity index across productive rearrangements. The clones in this table, taken by TCRdb from immuneACCESS, are in-frame only. Not every clone is retained; where verified, under half of the shortfall comes from an unresolved V gene, and the cause of the rest is unknown. That table gives V, J and clone size, and the DNA gave D and trimming. The sample table holds 100,000 to 150,000 clones, of which more than 75% were seen once. Of the sample, more than 9.5% is held by the ten largest clones.

The chain was built from TRBV3-1 (or the pseudogene TRBV3-2) and TRBJ1-6; 7 junctional bases match TRBD1. The sequence derives from a woman in her 70s with COVID-19, enrolled during active disease. The source material was peripheral blood. The CDR3 region has the sequence CASSQGQGLSPLHF. The DNA sequence is TGTGCCAGCAGCCAAGGACAGGGATTGTCACCCCTCCACTTT.